This T cell receptor beta chain comes out of a study of blood T cell repertoires in COVID-19. TCRdb keeps only in-frame clones here, not all; method: immunoSEQ multiplex PCR. The sample records approximately 170,000 clones, 70% to 85% being singletons. Those enrolled, adults aged roughly 18 to 89 years, came from some 23 US areas. Trimming shortened V by 8 bases and J by 3 bases, and 16 bases separated the two germline ends. Per the germline V gene, CDR1 is SNHLY and CDR2 is FYNNEI. This CDR3 has 14 residues. The TCR sequence derives from a woman in her seventies in a cohort exposed to, infected with or recovered from COVID-19 (not recorded which). The gene calls are TRBV2 and TRBJ1-2; D perhaps matches TRBD1 (6 bases). Material for sequencing was PBMCs or T cells enriched from blood (not recorded which). CDR3 bases: TGTGCCAGCTCGCCGCGGCAGGGGTACTATGGCTACACCTTC. Its protein product is CASSPRQGYYGYTF.